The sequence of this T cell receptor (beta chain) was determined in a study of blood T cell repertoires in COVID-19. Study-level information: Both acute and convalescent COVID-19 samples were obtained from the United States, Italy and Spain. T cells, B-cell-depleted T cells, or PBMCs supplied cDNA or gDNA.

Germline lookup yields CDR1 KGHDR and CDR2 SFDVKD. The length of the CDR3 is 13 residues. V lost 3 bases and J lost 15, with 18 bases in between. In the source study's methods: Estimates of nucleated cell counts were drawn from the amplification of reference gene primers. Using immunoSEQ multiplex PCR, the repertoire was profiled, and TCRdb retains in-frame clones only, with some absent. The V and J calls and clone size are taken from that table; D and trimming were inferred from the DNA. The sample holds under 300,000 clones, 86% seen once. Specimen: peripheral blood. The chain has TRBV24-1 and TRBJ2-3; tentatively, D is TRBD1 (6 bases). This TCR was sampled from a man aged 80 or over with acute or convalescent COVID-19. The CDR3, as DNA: TGTGCCACCAGTGATACCGGACAGCGCGCCTCCTATTTT. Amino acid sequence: CATSDTGQRASYF.